Detailed here is one TCR beta chain. This entry is derived from a study of blood T cell repertoires in COVID-19. Turning to the study itself: COVID-19 samples, acute and convalescent, were from the United States, Italy and Spain.

In the original analysis: Estimates of nucleated cell counts were drawn from the amplification of reference gene primers. Method: immunoSEQ multiplex PCR; TCRdb's copy keeps in-frame clones and lacks some. The V and J calls and clone size are taken from that table; D and trimming were inferred from the DNA. This repertoire shows roughly 200,000 clones, 88% found once; its top ten account for about 1.8%. Germline CDR1 is SGHAT and CDR2 is FQNNGV. The CDR3 loop spans 19 amino acids. V shed 1 base, J shed 4 bases, and the junction held 11 bases outside the gene matches. The V call is TRBV11-2, the J call TRBJ2-2, with 11 bases aligning to TRBD2. The source material was peripheral blood. The TCR was taken from a man between 65 and 85 years old with acute or convalescent COVID-19. CDR3 coding DNA: TGTGCCAGCAGCTTAGTCGGTAGCGGGAGGGCCCTTAGCACCGGGGAGCTGTTTTTT. Its translation is CASSLVGSGRALSTGELFF.